This record concerns one T cell receptor (beta chain) sequence. The length of the CDR3 is 18 residues. Germline loops: CDR1 SGHNT, CDR2 YYREEE (reference sequence). The V segment lost 0 bases and the J segment 4 bases; nucleotides outside the gene matches: 9. These data come from a study of cytomegalovirus exposure and HLA in healthy donors. This PCR relied on a set of 60 Vbeta primers and 13 Jbeta primers. Assay used: immunoSEQ multiplex PCR; TCRdb lists only in-frame clones, some missing. Among almost 80,000 clones listed, roughly two thirds were seen once. The V and J genes are TRBV5-4 and TRBJ2-2; 10 bases fit TRBD2. Material: PBMCs. The clonotype was recovered from a woman aged 50 to 60 in good health and CMV-seropositive. CDR3 in amino acids: CASSLVGAGGPTTGELFF. Here the CDR3 DNA reads TGTGCCAGCAGCTTGGTGGGAGCGGGGGGGCCAACCACCGGGGAGCTGTTTTTT.